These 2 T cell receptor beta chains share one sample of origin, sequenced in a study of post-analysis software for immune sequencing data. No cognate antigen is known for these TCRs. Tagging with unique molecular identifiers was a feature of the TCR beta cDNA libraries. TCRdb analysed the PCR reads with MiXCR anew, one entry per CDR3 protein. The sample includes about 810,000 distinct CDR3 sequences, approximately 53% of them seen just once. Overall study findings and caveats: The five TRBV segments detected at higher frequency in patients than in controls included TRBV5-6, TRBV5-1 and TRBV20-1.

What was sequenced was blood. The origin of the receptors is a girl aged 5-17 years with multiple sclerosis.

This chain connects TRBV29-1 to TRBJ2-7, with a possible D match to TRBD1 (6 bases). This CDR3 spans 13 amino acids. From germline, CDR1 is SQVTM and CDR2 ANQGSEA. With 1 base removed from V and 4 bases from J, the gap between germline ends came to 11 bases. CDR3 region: CSVEVQQGYEQYF. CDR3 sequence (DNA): TGCAGCGTTGAAGTCCAACAGGGTTACGAGCAGTACTTC.

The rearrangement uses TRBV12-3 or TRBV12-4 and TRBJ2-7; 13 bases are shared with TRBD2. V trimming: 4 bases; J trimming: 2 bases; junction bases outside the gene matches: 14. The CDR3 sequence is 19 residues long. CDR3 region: CASSSSRDQTSGRPYEQYF. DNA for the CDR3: TGTGCCAGCAGTTCATCGCGAGACCAGACTAGCGGGAGGCCCTACGAGCAGTACTTC.